This T cell receptor beta chain was identified during a study of cytomegalovirus exposure and HLA in healthy donors (dated by TCRdb to about 2017). In the study overall: An earlier analysis of under 600 of the donors reported 250 to 300 Gb of sequence data and 117 million unique TCR beta sequences from 150 million to 200 million T cells. Alongside the repertoire data, information on donor age, sex, ethnicity and CMV serostatus was compiled. The T cell repertoires of 666 subjects were profiled by immunosequencing and related to cytomegalovirus serostatus. Roughly 5 DR-DQ haplotypes were treated as single units for association and clustering because of strong linkage in the cohort. All discovery cohort repertoires had been generated using a single sequencing platform. Among 300 to 500 genotyped donors of the cohort, an average of approximately 240,000 unique TCR beta nucleotide sequences was sequenced per donor, of which about 18% were non-productive. Besides the first cohort of roughly 640 subjects, a separate validation cohort made up of around 120 different subjects was used. The number of typed donors differed by locus: about 620-630 for A, B, C, DRB1 and DQB1; 500 to 550 for DQA1; approximately 600 for DPA1; and roughly 450 for DPB1. To predict cytomegalovirus infection status, the study brought together high-throughput TCR immunosequencing, statistical association of individual TCRs with disease status, and machine learning. Genome-wide SNP genotypes for about 65% of the 666 donors were used in a later genetic analysis, which treated that subset as a discovery cohort. In the later analysis, no new phenotypic data were used to find candidate immune exposures; instead, reliance was placed on TCR beta sequences and their occurrence across donors. About 300 gigabases of sequencing data and around 87 million unique TCR sequences were included in an early release covering 550 to 650 HLA-typed donors. In a later analysis, previously published TCR beta repertoires from 670 or so donors were re-analyzed and high-resolution HLA genotyping was added so that TCR occurrence patterns could be studied. Of the 300 to 500 genotyped donors, more than 75% were placed in the genetic ancestry cluster associated with self-reported Caucasian donors. An earlier analysis of approximately 500 of the donors applied high-throughput TCR beta sequencing to assess whether each TCR beta V gene segment acted as functional or pseudogenic. The study was designed to test whether signatures of past pathogen exposure could be identified by cataloging public T cell receptors. Both class I and class II loci were covered by HLA typing, at four-digit resolution. On the study overall, not on this receptor specifically: A later analysis found that HLA-associated TCR beta chains were more clonally expanded and had lower generation probabilities than equally common non-associated chains. Because HLA typing was missing for some donors at each locus, association tests included only the typed subset. Because counts were too low, 15 to 20 rarely observed V segments, including chromosome 9 orphons, were excluded from the earlier analysis of some 540 of the donors. Compared with the roughly 600-donor mean, donors in an Asian-associated ancestry cluster had fewer N-insertions in productive TCRs, according to a later genetic analysis. The presence/absence analyses assumed that sequencing depth was roughly uniform across donors, and that assumption may not be true. Assigning TCR associations to individual alleles was difficult when HLA alleles, especially DR and DQ, strongly co-occurred. In both the original and validation cohorts, the classifier was reported to diagnose cytomegalovirus status with high specificity and sensitivity. Some IMGT-functional V segments, including TRBV6-2 and TRBV6-3, could not be told apart with the 87-base-pair reads, so those segments were excluded. Correlated functional status among segregating V segments might reflect linkage disequilibrium, but an unknown experimental factor could not be ruled out. An earlier analysis of some 560 of the donors showed that most TCR beta V segments appeared in productive rearrangements either about 90% or about 30% of the time, which broadly matched IMGT annotations. In a later analysis, most CMV-associated TCR beta chains were found to appear HLA-restricted, with HLA associations seemingly driven largely by CMV exposure. An association between a missense DCLRE1C variant and V-gene and J-gene trimming of TCR beta chains was found in a later genetic analysis and replicated in an independent cohort. A later analysis reported that several top co-occurrence clusters appeared linked to parvovirus B19, influenza, CMV and Epstein-Barr virus. According to the authors, the approach could potentially be generalized to other disease states and immunological phenotypes. A total of 150 or so TCR beta chains were listed by the study as associated with cytomegalovirus. A further reported finding was that TCR beta sequences accurately predicted the HLA-A and HLA-B alleles for most subjects in the first cohort. Most TCR sequences were observed very rarely across donors, whereas some public TCRs were present in many individuals. At a false discovery rate of 0.05, a later analysis linked 16,951 TCR beta sequences to specific HLA alleles. This cohort had only TCR beta chains sequenced, and the lack of alpha or paired-chain data limited which features could be detected. In vitro tests confirmed that a few of the cytomegalovirus-associated TCR beta chains recognize cytomegalovirus antigens. A cluster of highly shared sequence variants was judged likely to be a technical artifact of the sequencing pipeline. CMV serostatus was the only immune exposure information available for the cohort. In a later analysis, TCR association rates were found to vary across HLA loci, with the most associated TCRs seen for DRB1 alleles and the fewest for HLA-C alleles.

To note about this clone: The target of this receptor is not known. No base quality values were provided; no much bigger clone lies one nucleotide off.

In total, roughly 710 healthy bone marrow donors made up the cohort. Cohort members were all nominally healthy when sampled, although unrecorded immune exposures were likely present. The donor tested CMV seronegative and was one of the 352 seronegative cohort members. A peripheral blood sample was collected from each donor, and TCR beta sequencing was performed on peripheral blood mononuclear cells. Genomic DNA was extracted from the blood cell samples with the Qiagen DNeasy Blood Extraction Kit. CDR1 and CDR2, per the germline V gene, are SGHRS and YFSETQ. V is reduced by 5 bases and J by 3 bases, leaving a spacing of 22 bases between them. Measured from the cysteine to the phenylalanine, the CDR3 is 17 residues long. Of all the DNA, just the CDR3 is kept, 51 bases in frame from base 1. Library preparation used the immunoSEQ multiplex PCR assay. The multiplex PCR relied on a mix of 60 forward primers for TCR Vbeta segments and 13 reverse primers for TCR Jbeta segments. A multiplex PCR assay on genomic DNA amplified the CDR3 region of rearranged TCR beta genes. The Illumina HiSeq System was used to sequence the amplified TCR beta libraries as 87-base-pair reads. The authors' pipeline ran thus. In a later analysis, some 80 million unique TCR beta chains were counted across the 650 to 750 repertoires, and roughly 11 million of these chains were shared by at least two donors. To remove PCR and sequencing errors, raw reads were error-corrected and collapsed into unique sequences using a nearest-neighbor algorithm that merged closely related sequences. Alignment of CDR3 sequences to IMGT reference sequences was used to assign V, D and J gene segments. For a sequence to be retained, a match of at least six nucleotides to both a V gene segment and a J gene segment was required. A rearrangement was called productive if the CDR3 had no stop codons and remained in frame with V and J, and every other rearrangement was called non-productive. CDR3 was defined according to IMGT convention as the region running from the second conserved V-encoded cysteine to the conserved J-encoded phenylalanine. The earlier analysis of about 570 of the donors excluded any sequence lacking an unambiguous match to a single V gene segment. In an earlier analysis of approximately 500 of the donors, a V segment was called functional when productive rearrangements were above 56.7%, and segregating when the standard deviation between donors exceeded 5%. A statistical classification framework was developed to diagnose cytomegalovirus status using the catalog of TCR beta chain sequences. A later analysis assigned V and J genes by comparing TCR nucleotide sequences with IMGT/GENE-DB human TR gene sequences. Using the TCRdist pipeline, a later analysis assigned CDR3 sequences along with most-parsimonious VDJ recombination scenarios. In a later analysis, each TCR beta chain was defined by its CDR3 amino acid sequence together with its V-gene family, and reads without a unique V-gene family were excluded. To address suspected cross-contamination and a sequencing artifact, a later analysis removed roughly 580 highly shared, low-generation-probability nucleotide sequences. For each public chain, a later analysis derived a clonal expansion index from normalized ranks of inferred template counts within each repertoire. In a later analysis, generation probabilities were computed with a VDJ recombination model fitted to out-of-frame rearrangements, and the resulting probabilities were checked against IGoR. In a later analysis, TCR-TCR, TCR-HLA and TCR-CMV co-occurrence was scored with hypergeometric tests, and a repertoire-size bias correction was applied to TCR pairs. A later analysis estimated false discovery rates by permuting HLA or CMV assignments 20 times. In a later analysis, co-occurring TCRs were grouped with DBSCAN, and TCRdist sequence similarity was added when clustering was performed within HLA-allele-positive subsets. For co-occurrence clustering, repertoires with fewer than 30,000 or more than 120,000 public chains were excluded, along with roughly 5 repertoires with anomalous nucleotide sharing. TCRdb took over this immuneACCESS table, retaining in-frame rearrangements with V and J assigned. Such tables are incomplete; in checked studies, under half of the missing clones stem from an unresolved V gene, and the remainder is unexplained. From that table come the V and J calls and clone size; the DNA was used to work out D and trimming. The sample table contains approximately 140,000 clones; only one count was recorded for approximately 80% of them. The top ten clonotypes cover 2.5% to 3.5% of the sample.

Sequenced input: PBMCs. The sequence was collected from a boy between 2 and 10 years old in good health and CMV-seronegative. The chain joins TRBV5-1 to TRBJ2-3; the D gene is perhaps TRBD2, from 7 matching bases. This receptor has the CDR3 CASRYNQQGAGTDTQYF. The DNA reads as follows: TGCGCCAGCAGATATAACCAACAGGGAGCGGGAACAGATACGCAGTATTTT.